A selection of T cell receptor beta chains follows, all from one sample in a study of cytomegalovirus exposure and HLA in healthy donors. Clones were sequenced by immunoSEQ multiplex PCR, and TCRdb holds only the in-frame ones, with some missing. The table shows 150,000 to 200,000 clones, with about 88% occurring only once. Sequenced: PBMCs. The receptors were sampled from a young woman in good health and CMV-seronegative. Both conserved end residues are part of each CDR3. The order of the fields is CDR3 DNA, CDR3 protein, clone size, D gene, J gene, V gene. The D gene is left open where the match is weak. Clone sizes are given selectively: once, few, many, or a class where the clone is expanded.

TGTGCCAGCAGCTCGGACAGGGGAGGGCAGCCCCAGCATTTT,CASSSDRGGQPQHF,-,TRBD1,TRBJ1-5,TRBV11-2
TGTGCCAGTACCCTAGGAGGGGATGAGCAGTTCTTC,CASTLGGDEQFF,-,-,TRBJ2-1,TRBV19
TGCAGCGTTGGACAGGGGAACTATGGCTACACCTTC,CSVGQGNYGYTF,-,TRBD1,TRBJ1-2,TRBV29-1
TGTGCCAGCAGTTTAGCAGGGGACCTAAACTATGGCTACACCTTC,CASSLAGDLNYGYTF,-,-,TRBJ1-2,TRBV28
TGTGCCAGCAGTTTAAGCGTTATCAAGGGAGCCGAGCAGTACTTC,CASSLSVIKGAEQYF,once,-,TRBJ2-7,TRBV28
TGTGCCAGCAGCTCCTCTGGGACTAGCGCCGAGCAGTACTTC,CASSSSGTSAEQYF,-,TRBD2,TRBJ2-7,TRBV7-3
TGTGCCAGCAGGCTTCGCCGGGCGGGGAGAGGCGAGCAGTACTTC,CASRLRRAGRGEQYF,-,-,TRBJ2-7,TRBV7-9
TGCGCCAGCAGCCGAGGGACAGTGCTATACAATGAGCAGTTCTTC,CASSRGTVLYNEQFF,-,TRBD1,TRBJ2-1,TRBV5-1
TGTGCCAGTGGCCCTAGCGTCTCCACAGATACGCAGTATTTT,CASGPSVSTDTQYF,-,-,TRBJ2-3,TRBV19
TGTGCCAGCAGTGAAATTGGGACAGGGGTATCATCACCCCTCCACTTT,CASSEIGTGVSSPLHF,-,TRBD1,TRBJ1-6,TRBV6-1
TGTGCCAGCAGTTTACACAGGGAGGGTCATCAGCCCCAGCATTTT,CASSLHREGHQPQHF,-,-,TRBJ1-5,TRBV27
TGTGCCAGCAGTTACGCGTCTAGCGGCCCAGATACGCAGTATTTT,CASSYASSGPDTQYF,-,TRBD2,TRBJ2-3,TRBV6-5
TGTGCCTGGAGTGCAAGCGGGAGCGATGAGCAGTTCTTC,CAWSASGSDEQFF,-,TRBD2,TRBJ2-1,TRBV30
TGCGCCAGCAGCTTGGGGACCTTTGGGAGCTCTGGAAACACCATATATTTT,CASSLGTFGSSGNTIYF,-,-,TRBJ1-3,TRBV5-1
TGTGCCAGCAGTCGAGGAGGCGGGGACGAGCAGTACTTC,CASSRGGGDEQYF,-,-,TRBJ2-7,TRBV7-9
TGCGCCAGCAGCCTAGACAGGGTTGCCGGCTACACCTTC,CASSLDRVAGYTF,-,TRBD1,TRBJ1-2,TRBV5-1
TGTGCCAGCAGCAAAGTGGTATTCGGGGACAGGGGAAGTCAGCCCCAGCATTTT,CASSKVVFGDRGSQPQHF,-,-,TRBJ1-5,TRBV21-1
TGTGCCAGCAGTTTATTGAGGGGGTGGGACTATGGCTACACCTTC,CASSLLRGWDYGYTF,-,-,TRBJ1-2,TRBV28
TGCGCCAGCAGGCTAGCGGGATTACCGAACACCGGGGAGCTGTTTTTT,CASRLAGLPNTGELFF,few,TRBD2,TRBJ2-2,TRBV5-1
TGCGCCAGCAGTGAGACGATCGGTCAGCCCCAGCATTTT,CASSETIGQPQHF,-,-,TRBJ1-5,TRBV10-1
TGCGCCAGCAGCTTGGAGGGTAGAGGGGGCTACACCTTC,CASSLEGRGGYTF,-,-,TRBJ1-2,TRBV5-1
TGTGCCAGCAGGAGAGATCTAGCGGCTCCCTACGAGCAGTACTTC,CASRRDLAAPYEQYF,-,TRBD2,TRBJ2-7,TRBV6-5
TGTGCCAGCAGCGTAGCTAGTCGGACTGTCAACGAGCAGTACTTC,CASSVASRTVNEQYF,-,-,TRBJ2-7,TRBV9
TGCAGCGTTGCGCACAGACTAAACACTGAAGCTTTCTTT,CSVAHRLNTEAFF,-,-,TRBJ1-1,TRBV29-1
TGTTCCAGCAGCTTAGTTTCCCAGGTCCCTTACTTC,CSSSLVSQVPYF,-,-,TRBJ2-7,TRBV7-9
TGTGCCAGTAGGGGGGCTTTTGGGGGCCCGAACACTGAAGCTTTCTTT,CASRGAFGGPNTEAFF,-,-,TRBJ1-1,TRBV19
TGTGCCAGTAGTGGATGGACAGGGGGCGAGGGCTACACCTTC,CASSGWTGGEGYTF,-,TRBD1,TRBJ1-2,TRBV19
TGTGCCAGCAGTTTTAGGCAGCGGGAACTGTTTTTT,CASSFRQRELFF,few,-,TRBJ1-4,TRBV28
TGTGCCAGCTCCGGGTCGAGGGTGCTTCCTAGCACAGATACGCAGTATTTT,CASSGSRVLPSTDTQYF,-,-,TRBJ2-3,TRBV5-4
TGTGCCAGCAGCCCCGGGACAGCCGGCACAGATACGCAGTATTTT,CASSPGTAGTDTQYF,-,TRBD1,TRBJ2-3,TRBV2
TGTGCCTGGAGTAAACAGGTACAAGAGACCCAGTACTTC,CAWSKQVQETQYF,-,-,TRBJ2-5,TRBV30
TGTGCCATCAGCCCGGGACAGGGAATCTATGGCTACACCTTC,CAISPGQGIYGYTF,-,TRBD1,TRBJ1-2,TRBV10-3
TGTGCCTGGATAGGGACAGGGGGTGTCACTGAAGCTTTCTTT,CAWIGTGGVTEAFF,-,TRBD1,TRBJ1-1,TRBV30
TGCAGCGTTGAAGGGGGCGCGAGCGCTGAAGCTTTCTTT,CSVEGGASAEAFF,-,-,TRBJ1-1,TRBV29-1
TGCGCCAGCAGCCAAGAGGAACAGGGGTCCCCCTACGAGCAGTACTTC,CASSQEEQGSPYEQYF,-,TRBD1,TRBJ2-7,TRBV4-1
TGTGCCATCAGTGAGTCAAGAGCGGGAGGAATCAATGAGCAGTTCTTC,CAISESRAGGINEQFF,-,TRBD2,TRBJ2-1,TRBV10-3
TGTGCCAGCAGCTTGGGCTCCTCGACAGGGGTCTACGAGCCGTACTTC,CASSLGSSTGVYEPYF,-,TRBD1,TRBJ2-7,TRBV5-6
TGCGCCAGCAGCGTGGGGCGGCCGACAGATACGCAGTATTTT,CASSVGRPTDTQYF,-,-,TRBJ2-3,TRBV5-1
TGTGCCATCCGACTAGGGACGAACACTGAAGCTTTCTTT,CAIRLGTNTEAFF,few,-,TRBJ1-1,TRBV6-5
TGTGCCAGCAGCCTCCGGGGCACCGGGGAGCTGTTTTTT,CASSLRGTGELFF,-,-,TRBJ2-2,TRBV28
TGTGCCAGCAGCGGACAGGGAGGGGATCAGCCCCAGCATTTT,CASSGQGGDQPQHF,-,TRBD1,TRBJ1-5,TRBV6-1
TGTGCCAGCAGTGAATTCGCCACAGGGGCGGGGGAGCAGTACTTC,CASSEFATGAGEQYF,-,-,TRBJ2-7,TRBV25-1
TGTGCCAGCAGCTTTAGGGCGGGACAGGCTGATGAAAAACTGTTTTTT,CASSFRAGQADEKLFF,-,TRBD1,TRBJ1-4,TRBV7-2
TGTGCCAGCAGCCAAGAAGATAAGACGGGATTGGGGGAGCAGTACTTC,CASSQEDKTGLGEQYF,once,-,TRBJ2-7,TRBV4-2